Listed here are 3 T cell receptor beta chains from one sample, sequenced in a study of T cell clonotyping in hematopoietic cell transplantation. As for time point: recipient sample about 28 days before transplant, after cytoreduction. The method was immunoSEQ multiplex PCR; TCRdb's version includes in-frame clones alone and lacks a portion of them. Of approximately 41,000 clones listed, less than 85% are singletons. The material was peripheral blood mononuclear cells, obtained before stem cell transplant. The receptors come from a man between 60 and 75 years old with acute myeloid leukemia. Some clones in this sample may be carry-over from other donors' samples.

This clone was counted only a few times. This chain connects TRBV4-3 to TRBJ2-7, with TRBD2 matching over 8 bases. The CDR3 contains 14 residues. In germline, CDR1 is LGHNA, CDR2 YSLEER. The J segment lost 1 base and the V segment lost 5 bases, leaving 4 bases of the junction unmatched. The CDR3 loop is CASSSGTSSYEQYF. The CDR3 region has the DNA TGCGCCAGCAGCTCCGGGACTAGTTCCTACGAGCAGTACTTC.

The chain joins TRBV2 to TRBJ2-3; TRBD2 matches 8 bases. Germline values: CDR1 SNHLY, CDR2 FYNNEI. The CDR3 is 15 amino acids. V shed 8 bases and J 4 bases; nucleotides not matched to a gene: 11. The CDR3 here is CASSREAGGSDTQYF. The CDR3 DNA reads TGTGCCAGCTCGAGGGAGGCGGGGGGATCAGATACGCAGTATTTT.

This chain uses TRBV30 with TRBJ1-5; no clear D. Germline CDR1 is GTSNPN and CDR2 is SVGIG (reference sequence). Trimming shortened V by 0 bases and J by 2 bases, and 11 bases separated the two germline ends. The CDR3 runs to 15 residues. The CDR3 sequence: CAWSVSSAGNQPQHF. The CDR3 DNA reads as TGTGCCTGGAGTGTAAGTTCCGCAGGCAATCAGCCCCAGCATTTT.